These 8 T cell receptor beta chains share one sample of origin, sequenced in a study of shared clonotypes between healthy human individuals. Produced via immunoSEQ multiplex PCR; TCRdb's table is partial and in-frame only. Of about 2.5 million clones listed, approximately 90% are singletons. Sample: naive CD4+ T cells from PBMCs. Sample subset: CD45RA+ positively selected. The origin of the receptors is a man in his late teens or twenties in good health. Some clones in this sample may be carry-over from other donors' samples.

This clone was seen a few times. The CDR3 sequence: CASSPRGGVNTEAFF. DNA of the CDR3: TGTGCAAGTTCGCCCCGTGGCGGAGTGAACACTGAAGCTTTCTTT. The V and J genes are TRBV12-2 and TRBJ1-1. TRBV12-2 is an annotated pseudogene. The CDR3 is 15 residues long.

CDR3 amino acids: CASSQGQGAGNGYTF. CDR3 DNA: TGTGCCAGCTCTCAAGGACAGGGGGCGGGGAACGGCTACACCTTC. The chain carries TRBV18 and TRBJ1-2; 11 bases agree with TRBD1. Germline assignment: CDR1 KGHSH and CDR2 LQKENI. Losses at the gene ends were 6 bases for V and 8 bases for J; bases not matched to a gene: 11. The CDR3 runs 15 residues.

The sample holds one count of this clone. The CDR3 loop reads CASNPNRGSGQTEAFF. CDR3 in DNA: TGTGCCAGCAACCCCAACAGGGGCTCGGGACAGACTGAAGCTTTCTTT. This chain joins TRBV11-2 and TRBJ1-1; TRBD1 matches 7 bases. The CDR3 totals 16 residues. J was trimmed by 5 bases and V by 7 bases; bases with no gene match: 16. Germline CDR1 SGHAT, CDR2 FQNNGV.

V and J are TRBV10-3 and TRBJ2-1, with TRBD1 matching 8 bases. Germline lookup yields CDR1 ENHRY and CDR2 SYGVKD. J was trimmed by 0 bases and V by 6 bases; bases with no gene match: 1. The CDR3 loop spans 14 amino acids. Here the CDR3 DNA reads TGTGCCATCAGAGGACAGGGCTCCTACAATGAGCAGTTCTTC. Its translation: CAIRGQGSYNEQFF.

The CDR3 region has the DNA TGTGCCAGCAGCGCCCGGGACATGATAGATACGCAGTATTTT. As protein: CASSARDMIDTQYF. The chain is built from TRBV7-9 and TRBJ2-3; possible D gene TRBD1, 6 bases. The germline gives CDR1 SEHNR, CDR2 FQNEAQ (reference sequence). Between the trimmed V and J ends, which lost 5 bases and 5 bases, there was a span of 14 bases. The length of the CDR3 is 14 residues.

A single count supports this clone. This sequence joins TRBV6-6 and TRBJ2-1; TRBD2 matches 14 bases. V shed 4 bases and J 4 bases; nucleotides not matched to a gene: 3. The CDR3 has 16 amino acids. The germline V gene has CDR1 MNHNY and CDR2 SVGAGI (reference sequence). The CDR3 is CASSSGLAGGYNEQFF. CDR3 sequence (DNA): TGTGCCAGCAGTTCAGGACTAGCGGGGGGATACAATGAGCAGTTCTTC.

The chain combines TRBV21-1 with TRBJ2-7; whether TRBD1, the table's D call, matches the DNA was not checked. TRBV21-1 is deemed a pseudogene. There are 9 residues in the CDR3. CDR3 residues: CASSIVDRV. DNA of the CDR3: TGTGCCAGCAGCATAGTGGACAGGGTA.

CDR3 amino acids: CASSNRGRAPEQYF. Written as DNA, the CDR3 is TGTGCCAGTAGTAACAGGGGGCGCGCCCCAGAGCAGTACTTC. The gene calls are TRBV19 and TRBJ2-7; the match to TRBD1 covers 9 bases. Germline CDR1 reads LNHDA; CDR2 reads SQIVND (reference sequence). CDR3 size: 14 residues. J lost 7 bases, V lost 4 bases, and 8 bases had no gene match.